This T cell receptor beta chain was profiled in a study of blood T cells in healthy people across ages. Combining a sample-barcoded 5' primer with a J-beta primer mix, a second PCR ran for roughly 7 to 11 cycles. TCRdb independently ran MiXCR on the 5' RACE reads; one entry per CDR3 protein. The table lists 950,000 to 1,200,000 distinct CDR3 sequences, about two fifths of them singletons. The V gene lost 3 bases and the J gene lost 0 bases, with 9 bases spanning the gap. Germline loops: CDR1 DFQATT, CDR2 SNEGSKA (reference sequence). This CDR3 comprises 15 residues. The rearrangement joins TRBV20-1 to TRBJ2-6; D gene ambiguous. The TCR originated in a man between 18 and 35 years old in good health. Material for sequencing was blood. CDR3 in amino acids: CSASSQPSGANVLTF. In DNA, the CDR3 is TGCAGTGCTAGTAGCCAGCCCTCTGGGGCCAACGTCCTGACTTTC.